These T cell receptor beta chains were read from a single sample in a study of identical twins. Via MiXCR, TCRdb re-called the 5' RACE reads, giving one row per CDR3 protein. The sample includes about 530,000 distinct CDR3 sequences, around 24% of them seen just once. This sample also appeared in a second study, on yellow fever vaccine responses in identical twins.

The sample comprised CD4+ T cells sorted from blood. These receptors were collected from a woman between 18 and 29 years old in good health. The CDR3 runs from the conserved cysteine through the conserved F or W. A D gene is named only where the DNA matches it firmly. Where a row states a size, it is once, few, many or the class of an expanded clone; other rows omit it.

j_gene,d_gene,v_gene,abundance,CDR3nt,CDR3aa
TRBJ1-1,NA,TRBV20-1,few,TGCAGTGCTCCGCCGGGAGGGAAAACTGAAGCTTTCTTT,CSAPPGGKTEAFF
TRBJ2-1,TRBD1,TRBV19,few,TGTGCCAGTAGTATTTGGGGGACAGGAGACAATGAGCAGTTCTTC,CASSIWGTGDNEQFF
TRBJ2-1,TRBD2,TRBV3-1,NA,TGTGCCAGCAGCCACCACCGTGGGAGCGGGGCGAACAATGAGCAGTTCTTC,CASSHHRGSGANNEQFF
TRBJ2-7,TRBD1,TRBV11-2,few,TGTGCCAGCACCCCGGGACAGGGTAGCTCCTACGAGCAGTACTTC,CASTPGQGSSYEQYF
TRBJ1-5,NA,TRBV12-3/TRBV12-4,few,TGTGCCAGCAGTCCCAGACTCAATCAGCCCCAGCATTTT,CASSPRLNQPQHF
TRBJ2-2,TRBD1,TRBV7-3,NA,TGTGCCAGCAGCATGACAGGGTCGGACACCGGGGAGCTGTTTTTT,CASSMTGSDTGELFF
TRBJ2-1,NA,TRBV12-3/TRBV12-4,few,TGTGCCAGCAGCCGGTTGGTTGAGCAGCTCTTC,CASSRLVEQLF
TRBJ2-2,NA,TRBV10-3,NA,TGTGCCATCAGTGAGTCGGGTGGGAACACCGGGGAGCTGTTTTTT,CAISESGGNTGELFF
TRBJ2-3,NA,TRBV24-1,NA,TGTGCCACCAGTGAAGGGGATCGAGGCACAGATACGCAGTATTTT,CATSEGDRGTDTQYF
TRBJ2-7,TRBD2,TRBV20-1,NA,TGCAGTGCTAGAGGCCCGGGAGGGAACTACGAGCAGTACTTC,CSARGPGGNYEQYF
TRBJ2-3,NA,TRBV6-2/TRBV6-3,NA,TGTGCCAGCAGAGCCCTAACAGGGAAAACAACAGATACGCAGTATTTT,CASRALTGKTTDTQYF
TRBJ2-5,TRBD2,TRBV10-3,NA,TGTGCCATCAGTGAAGGGCCTAGCGGTCGGGAGACCCAGTACTTC,CAISEGPSGRETQYF
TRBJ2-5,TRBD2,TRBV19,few,TGTGCCAGTACCGCTAGCGGGGGGTATCAAGAGACCCAGTACTTC,CASTASGGYQETQYF
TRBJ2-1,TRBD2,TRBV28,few,TGTGCCAGCACCCAGCGTAGCGGGATCAATGAGCAGTTCTTC,CASTQRSGINEQFF
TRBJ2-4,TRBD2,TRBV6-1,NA,TGTGCCAGCAGATCCGGACTAGCGGTTATTCTAGCCAAAAACATTCAGTACTTC,CASRSGLAVILAKNIQYF
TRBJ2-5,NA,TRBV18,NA,TGTGCCAGCTCAGGAAACCAAGAGACCCAGTACTTC,CASSGNQETQYF
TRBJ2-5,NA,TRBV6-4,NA,TGTGCCAGCTCCCAGGGTTTCGGAGCGAACCAGTACTTC,CASSQGFGANQYF
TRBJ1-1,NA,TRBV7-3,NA,TGTGCCAGCAGTCGCCGGGGGTGGGCTGAAGCTTTCTTT,CASSRRGWAEAFF
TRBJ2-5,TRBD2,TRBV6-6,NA,TGTGCCAGCAGGACTAGCGGAATGGAGACCCAGTACTTC,CASRTSGMETQYF
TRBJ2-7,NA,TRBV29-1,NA,TGCAGCGGTAGGGACTCCACCTACGAGCAGTACTTC,CSGRDSTYEQYF
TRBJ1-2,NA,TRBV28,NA,TGTGCCAGCAGTCCCGAATATGGCTACACCTTC,CASSPEYGYTF
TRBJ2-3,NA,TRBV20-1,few,TGCAGTGCTAGTATGGGGTCCACAGATACGCAGTATTTT,CSASMGSTDTQYF
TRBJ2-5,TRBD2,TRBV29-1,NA,TGCAGCGTCTTTAACCCATCTAGCGGGGGACTCCAAGAGACCCAGTACTTC,CSVFNPSSGGLQETQYF
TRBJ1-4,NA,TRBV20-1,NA,TGCAGTGCTAAACATACAACTAATGAAAAACTGTTTTTT,CSAKHTTNEKLFF
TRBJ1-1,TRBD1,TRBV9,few,TGTGCCAGCAGCGTAGCGACAGGGGGCGCGAACACTGAAGCTTTCTTT,CASSVATGGANTEAFF
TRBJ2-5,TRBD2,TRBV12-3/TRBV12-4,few,TGTGCCAGCAGTGCGCGGGAGCAAGAGACCCAGTACTTC,CASSAREQETQYF
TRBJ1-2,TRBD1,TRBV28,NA,TGTGCCAGCAGTTTATTAAAGGGGGCCTATGGCTACACCTTC,CASSLLKGAYGYTF
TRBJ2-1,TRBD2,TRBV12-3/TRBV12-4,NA,TGTGCCAGCAGTACGGGACTAGGGCGGGTATCTAAGCAGTTCTTC,CASSTGLGRVSKQFF
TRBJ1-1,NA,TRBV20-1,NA,TGCAGTGCAGCCACCAAACAGGTTCGGCACACTGAAGCTTTCTTT,CSAATKQVRHTEAFF
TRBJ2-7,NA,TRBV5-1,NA,TGCGCCAGCAGCCGAGACGACAGAGACTACGAGCAGTACTTC,CASSRDDRDYEQYF
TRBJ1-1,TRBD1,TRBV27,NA,TGTGCCAGCAGTTACCTGGCAGGGGGACAAGCTTTCTTT,CASSYLAGGQAFF
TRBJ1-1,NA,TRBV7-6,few,TGTGCCAGCAGCTTAGCCCCGAGGATCAATGAAGCTTTCTTT,CASSLAPRINEAFF
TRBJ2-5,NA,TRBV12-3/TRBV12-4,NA,TGTGCCAGCAGTTTCAGGGACGGGACCCAGTACTTC,CASSFRDGTQYF
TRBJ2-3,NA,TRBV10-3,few,TGTGCCATTGGGACTAGCACAGATACGCAGTATTTT,CAIGTSTDTQYF
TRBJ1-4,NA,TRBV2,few,TGTGCCAGCAGTGCCCCCGGGGCCAAAAATGAAAAACTGTTTTTT,CASSAPGAKNEKLFF
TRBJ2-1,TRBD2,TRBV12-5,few,TGTGCTAGTGGAGGACTAGTATTTGACAATGAGCAGTTCTTC,CASGGLVFDNEQFF
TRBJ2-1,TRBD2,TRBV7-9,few,TGTGCCAGCAGCTTAGAGCTAGCGGGAGGCAAAACGGATGAGCAGTTCTTC,CASSLELAGGKTDEQFF
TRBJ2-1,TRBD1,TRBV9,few,TGTGCCAGCAGCGATCCGAGACAGGGCTTCAATGAGCAGTTCTTC,CASSDPRQGFNEQFF
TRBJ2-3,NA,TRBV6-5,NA,TGTGCCAGCAGTTACGTCAATCCTACTAGCACAGATACGCAGTATTTT,CASSYVNPTSTDTQYF
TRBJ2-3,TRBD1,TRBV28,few,TGTGCCAGCAGTCCCCACTTCAGGGGGCGGGGCACAGATACGCAGTATTTT,CASSPHFRGRGTDTQYF
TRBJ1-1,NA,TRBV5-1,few,TGCGCCAGCAGCTTGGACACAGGGAATACTGAAGCTTTCTTT,CASSLDTGNTEAFF
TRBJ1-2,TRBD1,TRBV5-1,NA,TGCGCCAGCAGCTGGGACAGAAACTATGGCTACACCTTC,CASSWDRNYGYTF
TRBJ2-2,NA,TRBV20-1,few,TGCAGTGCTATAGGGGCATCAAGGAGGCCCGGGGAGCTGTTTTTT,CSAIGASRRPGELFF
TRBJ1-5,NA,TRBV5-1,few,TGCGCCAGCAGCGCGGGGGGGGAGACTAGCAATCAGCCCCAGCATTTT,CASSAGGETSNQPQHF
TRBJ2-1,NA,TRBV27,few,TGTGCCAGCAGCCATGGGGCTAGCAGCCCTTCGGGTGAGCAGTTCTTC,CASSHGASSPSGEQFF
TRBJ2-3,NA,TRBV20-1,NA,TGCTGTGCTAGAGTCTCTCAAGCCGGGGCGGGCACAGATACGCAGTATTTT,CCARVSQAGAGTDTQYF
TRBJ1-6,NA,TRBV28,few,TGTGCCAGCACCGCCGGGACGCCTGGGGGTCCCCTCCACTTT,CASTAGTPGGPLHF
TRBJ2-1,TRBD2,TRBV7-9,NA,TGTGCCAGCAGCTTAGGTCCCGGGAGGGACAATGAGCAGTTCTTC,CASSLGPGRDNEQFF
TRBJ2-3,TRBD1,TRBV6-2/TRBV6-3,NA,TGTGCCAGCCGTCGACAGGGGAGGAACACAGATACGCAGTATTTT,CASRRQGRNTDTQYF
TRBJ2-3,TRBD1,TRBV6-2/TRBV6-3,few,TGTGCCAGCGGGACAGGACAGGGGCACACAGATACGCAGTATTTT,CASGTGQGHTDTQYF
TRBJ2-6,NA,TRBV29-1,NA,TGCAGCGTTGGAAACGCATGGGGCCCTTCCGGTGGGGCCAACGTCCTGACTTTC,CSVGNAWGPSGGANVLTF
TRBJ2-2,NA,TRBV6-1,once,TGTGCCAGCAGTGTGACTCTCGTTGTTACCGGGGAGCTGTTTTTT,CASSVTLVVTGELFF
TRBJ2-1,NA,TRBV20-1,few,TGCAGTGCTATAGCGGATATTTCCTACAATGAGCAGTTCTTC,CSAIADISYNEQFF
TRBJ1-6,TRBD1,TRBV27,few,TGTGCCAGCAGTTTATATACAGGGGTCTCACCCCTCCACTTT,CASSLYTGVSPLHF
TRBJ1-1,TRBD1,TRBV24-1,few,TGTGCCACCAGCGAACAGGGGGCCGGGCGTCCAGCTTTCTTT,CATSEQGAGRPAFF